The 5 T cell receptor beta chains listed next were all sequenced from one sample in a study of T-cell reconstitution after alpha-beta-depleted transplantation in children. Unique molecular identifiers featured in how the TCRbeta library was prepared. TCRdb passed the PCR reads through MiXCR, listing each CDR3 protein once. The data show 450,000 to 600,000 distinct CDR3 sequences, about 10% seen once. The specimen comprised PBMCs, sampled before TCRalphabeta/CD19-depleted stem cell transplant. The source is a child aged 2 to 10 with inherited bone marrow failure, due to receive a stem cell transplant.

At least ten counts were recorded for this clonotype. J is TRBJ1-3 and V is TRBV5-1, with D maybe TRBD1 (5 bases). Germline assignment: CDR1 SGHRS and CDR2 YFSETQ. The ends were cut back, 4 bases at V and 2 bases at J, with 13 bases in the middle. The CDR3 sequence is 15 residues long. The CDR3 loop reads CASSGDGNPGNTIYF. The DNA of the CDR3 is TGCGCCAGCAGCGGGGACGGAAACCCTGGAAACACCATATATTTT.

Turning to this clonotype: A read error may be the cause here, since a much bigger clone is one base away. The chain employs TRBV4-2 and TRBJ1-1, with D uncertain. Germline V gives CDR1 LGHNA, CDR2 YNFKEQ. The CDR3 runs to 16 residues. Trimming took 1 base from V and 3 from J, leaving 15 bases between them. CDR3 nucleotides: TGTGCCAGCAGCCAAGGGTATCTGTTAAGGTACACTGAAGCTTTCTTT. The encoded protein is CASSQGYLLRYTEAFF.

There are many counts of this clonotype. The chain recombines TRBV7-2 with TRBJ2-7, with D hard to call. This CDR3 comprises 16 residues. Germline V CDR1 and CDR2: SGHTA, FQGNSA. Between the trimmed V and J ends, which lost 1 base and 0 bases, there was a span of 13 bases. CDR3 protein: CASSLEVAFSSYEQYF. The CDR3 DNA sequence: TGTGCCAGCAGCTTAGAGGTGGCCTTTAGCTCCTACGAGCAGTACTTC. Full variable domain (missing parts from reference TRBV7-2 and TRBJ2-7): GAGVSQSPSNKVTEKGKDVELRCDPISGHTALYWYRQSLGQGLEFLIYFQGNSAPDKSGLPSDRFSAERTGGSVSTLTIQRTQQEDSAVYLCASSLEVAFSSYEQYFGPGTRLTVT.

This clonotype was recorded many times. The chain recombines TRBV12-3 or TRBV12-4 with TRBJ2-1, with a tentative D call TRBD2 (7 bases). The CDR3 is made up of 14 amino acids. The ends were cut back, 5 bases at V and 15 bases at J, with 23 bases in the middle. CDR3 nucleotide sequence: TGTGCCAGCAGTAGACCCGGGGGCGGGGGTTTGGCGTTCTTC. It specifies CASSRPGGGGLAFF.

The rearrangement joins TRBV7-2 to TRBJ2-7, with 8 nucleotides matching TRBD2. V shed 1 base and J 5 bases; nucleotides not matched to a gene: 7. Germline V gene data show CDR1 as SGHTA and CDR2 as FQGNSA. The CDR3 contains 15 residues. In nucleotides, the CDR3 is TGTGCCAGCAGCTTAGGACTCCGGCGGGAGGACGAGCAGTACTTC. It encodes CASSLGLRREDEQYF.